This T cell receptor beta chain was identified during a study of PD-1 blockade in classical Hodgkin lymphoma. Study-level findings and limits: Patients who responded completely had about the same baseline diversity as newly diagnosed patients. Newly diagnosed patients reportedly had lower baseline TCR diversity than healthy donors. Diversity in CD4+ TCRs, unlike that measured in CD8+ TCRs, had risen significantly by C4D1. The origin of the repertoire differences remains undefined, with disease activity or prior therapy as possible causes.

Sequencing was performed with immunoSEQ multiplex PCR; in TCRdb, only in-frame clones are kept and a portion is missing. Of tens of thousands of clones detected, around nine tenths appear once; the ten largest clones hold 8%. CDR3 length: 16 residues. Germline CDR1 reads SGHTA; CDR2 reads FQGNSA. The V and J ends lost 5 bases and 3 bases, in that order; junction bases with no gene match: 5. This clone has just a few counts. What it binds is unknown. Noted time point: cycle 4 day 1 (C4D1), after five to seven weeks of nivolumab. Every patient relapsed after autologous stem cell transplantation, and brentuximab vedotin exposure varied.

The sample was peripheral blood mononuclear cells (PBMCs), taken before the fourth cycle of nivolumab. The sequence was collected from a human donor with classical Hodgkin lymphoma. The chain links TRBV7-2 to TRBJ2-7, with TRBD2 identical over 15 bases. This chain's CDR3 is CASSLRTSGGVYEQYF. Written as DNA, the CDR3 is TGTGCCAGCAGCCTTCGGACTAGCGGGGGGGTCTACGAGCAGTACTTC.